This entry lists 29 T cell receptor beta chains sequenced from one sample in a study of vaccination effects on CD4 cells after COVID-19. Antigens for these TCRs are unknown. Using viral peptide pools, the ViraFEST assay grew out antigen-specific CD4+ T cells prior to sequencing. Subsequent to a culture period of about nine days, CD4+ T cells were isolated. All study participants received two doses of BNT162b2 or mRNA-1273 vaccine. Assay: immunoSEQ multiplex PCR; the TCRdb copy retains only in-frame clones and omits some. This table holds some 61,000 clones, roughly 76% found once. The sequenced sample was CD4+ T cells from PBMCs cultured with HCoV-OC43 spike peptides, obtained after COVID-19 vaccination. Subset noted: HCoV-OC43 spike overlapping peptide pool stimulation. These receptors came from a human donor who received a COVID-19 vaccine.

This clone was seen a few times. This rearrangement joins TRBV28 to TRBJ2-7, with a possible D match to TRBD1 (5 bases). Trimming cost V 6 bases and J 6 bases, with 15 bases left between them. The V gene's germline CDR1 is MDHEN and CDR2 SYDVKM. The CDR3 runs 13 residues. The CDR3 nucleotides are TGTGCCAGCAGACCAGGGTCCCCGGGCGAGCAGTACGTC. This translates into CASRPGSPGEQYV.

This clone came up a few times. The V and J genes are TRBV18 and TRBJ2-4, with D hard to call. The germline CDR1 and CDR2 sequences are KGHSH and LQKENI. V lost 0 bases, J lost 0 bases, and 9 bases lay in between. This CDR3 has 16 residues. The CDR3 DNA reads as TGTGCCAGCTCACCACCTATCGAGCAAGCCAAAAACATTCAGTACTTC. Translating it yields CASSPPIEQAKNIQYF.

This clone was picked up one time. The chain carries TRBV5-1 and TRBJ2-3; no clear D gene. CDR1 and CDR2 (germline): SGHRS, YFSETQ. Trimming left V 4 bases short and J 0 bases short, with 15 bases between. The CDR3 is 16 amino acids. For the CDR3, the DNA is TGCGCCAGCAGCCTCCGACAAGCTACTAGCACAGATACGCAGTATTTT. Translating it yields CASSLRQATSTDTQYF.

The chain recombines TRBV18 with TRBJ2-7; TRBD1 matches 8 bases. J gave up 6 bases and V 3 bases, and 4 bases lay outside the gene matches. CDR1 and CDR2 (germline): KGHSH, LQKENI. There are 13 residues in the CDR3. For the CDR3, the DNA is TGTGCCAGCTCACCGGACAGGGTGAGCGAGCAGTACGTC. This sequence encodes CASSPDRVSEQYV.

The chain carries TRBV4-1 and TRBJ1-2; D gene unclear. V gave up 2 bases and J gave up 8 bases, with 9 bases separating them. Germline V lookup: CDR1 MGHRA, CDR2 YSYEKL. The CDR3 is 12 amino acids. The CDR3 DNA reads TGCGCCAGCAGCCAATTTTGGAACGGCTACACCTTC. Protein sequence: CASSQFWNGYTF.

The V call is TRBV19, the J call TRBJ1-3, with 7 bases fitting TRBD1. The length of the CDR3 is 14 residues. The V gene's germline CDR1 is LNHDA and CDR2 SQIVND (reference sequence). After removal of 4 bases from V and 4 bases from J, the junction contained 4 bases not matched to a gene. The CDR3 here is CASSRGTAGNTIYF. The CDR3 DNA is TGTGCCAGTAGTAGGGGGACAGCCGGAAACACCATATATTTT.

For this clone: One end of the junction fails to match germline, which may point to a read error. The chain combines TRBV18 with TRBJ2-3; D possibly matches TRBD1 or TRBD2 (5 bases each). CDR3 length: 17 residues. CDR1 and CDR2 from the germline V gene are KGHSH and LQKENI. The CDR3 nucleotides are TGTGCCAGTTCACCAGTGTTTATTGGGGCGCCGGGGGATACGCAGTATTTT. This translates into CASSPVFIGAPGDTQYF.

V is TRBV6-6 and J is TRBJ1-4, with 9 bases identical to TRBD1. Germline V lookup: CDR1 MNHNY, CDR2 SVGAGI (reference sequence). CDR3 length: 16 amino acids. Trimming at V came to 6 bases and at J to 8 bases, leaving 13 bases not matched to a gene. The CDR3, as DNA: TGTGCCAGCAGCCGCCAGGGGACAGGGTTGAGGGAAAAACTGTTTTTT. Translation: CASSRQGTGLREKLFF.

This chain joins TRBV6-5 and TRBJ2-3; 8 bases are a match to TRBD2. Looked up from germline, CDR1 is MNHEY and CDR2 is SVGAGI. CDR3 length: 16 residues. After removal of 2 bases from V and 0 bases from J, the junction contained 4 bases not matched to a gene. CDR3 residues: CASSYTTSGSTDTQYF. In DNA, the CDR3 is TGTGCCAGCAGTTACACTACTAGCGGAAGCACAGATACGCAGTATTTT.

The chain links TRBV6-5 to TRBJ2-5; 7 bases agree with TRBD1. The V gene end was trimmed by 4 bases and the J gene end by 4 bases; junction bases not matched to a gene: 0. Germline CDR1 reads MNHEY; CDR2 reads SVGAGI. CDR3 length equals 12 residues. The CDR3 reads CASSSGGETQYF. CDR3 bases: TGTGCCAGCAGTTCAGGGGGAGAGACCCAGTACTTC.

J is TRBJ1-1 and V is TRBV6-5, with D uncertain. The CDR3 totals 13 residues. In germline, CDR1 is MNHEY, CDR2 SVGAGI. V was clipped by 7 bases and J by 4 bases, with 13 bases between them. CDR3 DNA: TGTGCCAGCACCAACCCGGGGTCCACTGAAGCTTTCTTT. Translation gives CASTNPGSTEAFF.

The CDR3 is CSASRNEKLFF. The CDR3 bases are TGCAGTGCTAGTCGGAATGAAAAACTGTTTTTT. The chain joins TRBV20-1 to TRBJ1-4; D unresolved. Germline-derived CDR1 and CDR2 are DFQATT and SNEGSKA (reference sequence). The V end was cut by 3 bases, the J end by 5 bases, with 4 bases between. This CDR3 comprises 11 residues.

The J gene is TRBJ2-1, the V gene TRBV5-5, with D possibly TRBD2 on 6 matching bases. V lost 4 bases to trimming and J lost 3 bases, with 17 bases between them. Germline CDR1 SGHKS, CDR2 YYEKEE (reference sequence). The CDR3 spans 16 residues. DNA for the CDR3: TGTGCCAGCAGCCGAGAGGGAGGAATCAACTACAATGAGCAGTTCTTC. This codes for CASSREGGINYNEQFF. The full variable domain, completed using reference TRBV5-5 and TRBJ2-1, is DAGVTQSPTHLIKTRGQQVTLRCSPISGHKSVSWYQQVLGQGPQFIFQYYEKEERGRGNFPDRFSARQFPNYSSELNVNALLLGDSALYLCASSREGGINYNEQFFGPGTRLTVL.

This chain uses TRBV7-9 with TRBJ1-2, with 7 positions matching TRBD1. V dropped 4 bases and J dropped 7; count of bases not matched to a gene: 6. CDR3 length: 13 amino acids. Germline CDR1 and CDR2: SEHNR and FQNEAQ (reference sequence). The CDR3 region is CASSSRGGIGYTF. CDR3 sequence (DNA): TGTGCCAGCAGCTCCAGGGGGGGGATTGGCTACACCTTC.

V is TRBV2 and J is TRBJ1-2; D perhaps matches TRBD1 (6 bases). The CDR3 has 15 amino acids. The ends were cut back, 6 bases at V and 8 bases at J, with 22 bases in the middle. In germline, CDR1 is SNHLY, CDR2 FYNNEI. The CDR3 sequence: CASRPGHGDSLGYTF. The CDR3 region has the DNA TGTGCCAGCAGGCCGGGACACGGGGATTCCCTGGGCTACACCTTC.

CDR3 sequence: CASSFAGTGRGNTIYF. CDR3 nucleotide sequence: TGTGCCAGCAGCTTTGCGGGGACAGGGCGTGGAAACACCATATATTTT. The chain carries TRBV7-9 and TRBJ1-3, with 9 bases fitting TRBD1. Germline CDR1 and CDR2: SEHNR and FQNEAQ (reference sequence). V lost 3 bases, J lost 3 bases, and 6 bases stayed unmatched. CDR3 length: 16 residues.

The J gene is TRBJ1-1, the V gene TRBV7-2; D gene unclear. Trimming pared 5 bases from V and 2 bases from J, leaving 18 bases between. Germline CDR1 reads SGHTA; CDR2 reads FQGNSA. The CDR3 contains 16 residues. In DNA form, the CDR3 reads TGTGCCAGCAGCCCAACAATAGCGGGGTTCAACACTGAAGCTTTCTTT. Translation gives CASSPTIAGFNTEAFF.

The rearrangement uses TRBV10-2 and TRBJ1-1; D perhaps matches TRBD1 (6 bases). Germline values: CDR1 WSHSY, CDR2 SAAADI. The V and J ends lost 0 bases and 7 bases respectively, with 18 bases between them. The length of the CDR3 is 16 residues. The CDR3 coding sequence is TGCGCCAGCAGTGAGTCGGGGGCAGGGAAACGTGGTGAAGCTTTCTTT. Translating it yields CASSESGAGKRGEAFF.

The V gene is TRBV11-2, the J gene TRBJ1-1; D possibly corresponds to TRBD1 (5 bases). The CDR3 consists of 14 residues. Germline V lookup: CDR1 SGHAT, CDR2 FQNNGV. V lost 3 bases, J lost 5 bases, and 13 bases lay in between. CDR3 in DNA: TGTGCCAGCAGCTTCCCGGTGGGGGGGACTGAAGCTTTCTTT. Protein: CASSFPVGGTEAFF. The entire variable domain, with the rest obtained from reference TRBV11-2 and TRBJ1-1, is as follows: EAGVAQSPRYKIIEKRQSVAFWCNPISGHATLYWYQQILGQGPKLLIQFQNNGVVDDSQLPKDRFSAERLKGVDSTLKIQPAKLEDSAVYLCASSFPVGGTEAFFGQGTRLTVV.

This clone was found once. The rearrangement uses TRBV19 and TRBJ1-3, with D hard to call. V was clipped by 6 bases and J by 0 bases, with 12 bases between them. This CDR3 has 15 residues. Germline CDR1 LNHDA, CDR2 SQIVND (reference sequence). In DNA, the CDR3 is TGTGCCAGTAGGCTCCCCGGGAGCTCTGGAAACACCATATATTTT. Encoded protein: CASRLPGSSGNTIYF.

The genes are TRBV24-1 and TRBJ2-5; 8 positions match TRBD2. Per germline, CDR1 KGHDR and CDR2 SFDVKD. V lost 3 bases to trimming and J lost 2 bases; unmatched junction nucleotides: 10. CDR3 size: 17 residues. DNA for the CDR3: TGTGCCACCAGTGATAATGCGGGGGGCGCTGCACAAGAGACCCAGTACTTC. This sequence encodes CATSDNAGGAAQETQYF.

The gene calls are TRBV5-1 and TRBJ2-5; D could derive from TRBD1 or TRBD2 (5 bases each). Trimming cost V 2 bases and J 2 bases, with 13 bases left between them. The CDR3 spans 15 residues. Germline V gene data show CDR1 as SGHRS and CDR2 as YFSETQ. CDR3 DNA: TGCGCCAGCAGCTTACGGTGGGGGAATCAAGAGACCCAGTACTTC. It codes for CASSLRWGNQETQYF.

V is TRBV15 and J is TRBJ2-7; 8 bases agree with TRBD1. This CDR3 is 13 amino acids long. V shed 3 bases, J shed 7 bases, and the junction held 5 bases outside the gene matches. Germline V gene sequence: CDR1 LNHNV, CDR2 YYDKDF (reference sequence). CDR3 nucleotides: TGTGCCACCAGCAGGGACAGGGTGTCAGAGCAGTACGTC. Translated, it gives CATSRDRVSEQYV.

The chain couples TRBV5-5 to TRBJ2-5, with TRBD2 matching over 10 bases. V shed 0 bases, J shed 0 bases, and the junction held 5 bases outside the gene matches. Germline V lookup: CDR1 SGHKS, CDR2 YYEKEE (reference sequence). The CDR3 has 17 residues. CDR3 DNA sequence: TGTGCCAGCAGCTTGGCTCTAGCGGGGGACAACCAAGAGACCCAGTACTTC. It yields the protein CASSLALAGDNQETQYF.

The chain couples TRBV7-9 to TRBJ2-5, with 11 bases that match TRBD2. The CDR3 sequence is 18 residues long. V dropped 1 base and J dropped 4; count of bases not matched to a gene: 11. The germline gives CDR1 SEHNR, CDR2 FQNEAQ (reference sequence). The CDR3 bases are TGTGCCAGCAGCTTAGGACTAGCGGGGAACGTGGTGGGAGAGACCCAGTACTTC. Protein product: CASSLGLAGNVVGETQYF.

This clone appeared a few times. The rearrangement links TRBV27 to TRBJ1-6; TRBD1 agrees at 7 bases. The CDR3 is 14 amino acids. CDR1 MNHEY and CDR2 SMNVEV come from the germline V gene (reference sequence). The ends lost 0 bases at V and 11 bases at J; junction bases unmatched: 4. The DNA of the CDR3 is TGTGCCAGCAGTTTATCGACAGGGAAAGCACCCCTCCACTTT. This codes for CASSLSTGKAPLHF.

CDR3 sequence (DNA): TGTGCCACCAGCAGAGGGCAGCTTCAAGAGACCCAGTACTTC. Protein sequence: CATSRGQLQETQYF. The chain recombines TRBV15 with TRBJ2-5; D gene unclear. Germline CDR1 is LNHNV and CDR2 is YYDKDF (reference sequence). With 1 base removed from V and 2 bases from J, the gap between germline ends came to 8 bases. The length of the CDR3 is 14 residues.

V gene TRBV7-3 combines with J gene TRBJ2-1; D possibly uses TRBD1 or TRBD2 (5 bases each). This CDR3 spans 13 amino acids. V was cut by 4 bases and J by 9 bases, with 13 bases left in between. CDR1 is SGHTA, CDR2 FQGTGA, per germline. CDR3 in DNA: TGTGCCAGCAGCTGGGGACCAGTTGGTGAGCAGTTCTTC. Its translation is CASSWGPVGEQFF. The complete variable domain, with remaining parts taken from reference TRBV7-3 and TRBJ2-1, reads GAGVSQTPSNKVTEKGKYVELRCDPISGHTALYWYRQSLGQGPEFLIYFQGTGAADDSGLPNDRFFAVRPEGSVSTLKIQRTERGDSAVYLCASSWGPVGEQFFGPGTRLTVL.

The table lists this clone with a count of one. This chain joins TRBV7-2 and TRBJ2-2; D is unclear. V lost 2 bases and J lost 0, with 7 bases in between. The germline gives CDR1 SGHTA, CDR2 FQGNSA. The CDR3 is 15 residues long. Written as DNA, the CDR3 is TGTGCCAGCAGCTTAATCCTAACGAACACCGGGGAGCTGTTTTTT. It translates to CASSLILTNTGELFF.